Listed here are 23 T cell receptor beta chains from one sample, sequenced in a study of cytomegalovirus exposure and HLA in healthy donors. Amplification used 60 Vbeta primers and 13 Jbeta primers. Clones were read by immunoSEQ multiplex PCR, and TCRdb kept only the in-frame ones, dropping some. The table lists around 130,000 clones, 77% of them singletons. The sample comprised PBMCs. These receptors all stem from a woman aged 55-69 years in good health and CMV-seronegative.

The chain combines TRBV19 with TRBJ2-2, with a tentative D call TRBD1 (5 bases). CDR1 and CDR2 (germline): LNHDA, SQIVND (reference sequence). The length of the CDR3 is 17 residues. V lost 4 bases and J lost 3, with 18 bases in between. The CDR3 here is CASSRTLRGTDTGELFF. The CDR3 region has the DNA TGTGCCAGTAGTAGGACGTTAAGGGGTACGGACACCGGGGAGCTGTTTTTT.

V usage is TRBV7-2 and J usage is TRBJ1-2, with D perhaps TRBD1 (5 bases). Trimming pared 5 bases from V and 4 bases from J, leaving 26 bases between. CDR1 is SGHTA and CDR2 is FQGNSA in the germline V gene. The CDR3 has 18 residues. The CDR3 protein is CASSLIVQSTAGPYGYTF. As DNA, the CDR3 is TGTGCCAGCAGCCTCATAGTTCAGTCAACAGCAGGGCCCTATGGCTACACCTTC.

The chain recombines TRBV5-6 with TRBJ2-1; 9 bases line up with TRBD1. The CDR3 covers 16 residues. V lost 2 bases to trimming and J lost 0 bases; unmatched junction nucleotides: 3. From germline, CDR1 is SGHDT and CDR2 YYEEEE. CDR3 protein: CASSFGTGSSYNEQFF. In DNA form, the CDR3 reads TGTGCCAGCAGCTTCGGGACAGGGAGCTCCTACAATGAGCAGTTCTTC.

The chain recombines TRBV7-6 with TRBJ1-2, with 9 bases identical to TRBD1. The junction had 8 bases not matched to a gene; V was cut back by 5 bases and J by 7 bases. The germline V gene has CDR1 SGHVS and CDR2 FNYEAQ. This CDR3 is built from 14 residues. CDR3 bases: TGTGCCAGCAGCCAGGACAGGGGCGTCGGTGGCTACACCTTC. This sequence encodes CASSQDRGVGGYTF.

The chain combines TRBV5-1 with TRBJ2-1; TRBD2 aligns across 9 bases. Germline CDR1 and CDR2: SGHRS and YFSETQ. V shed 7 bases, J shed 0 bases, and the junction held 8 bases outside the gene matches. This CDR3 region has 16 residues. CDR3 DNA: TGCGCCAGCGGACCTAGCGGGGATAGCTCCTACAATGAGCAGTTCTTC. Residues: CASGPSGDSSYNEQFF. The full variable domain, in which reference TRBV5-1 and TRBJ2-1 provide the parts outside the CDR3, is KAGVTQTPRYLIKTRGQQVTLSCSPISGHRSVSWYQQTPGQGLQFLFEYFSETQRNKGNFPGRFSGRQFSNSRSEMNVSTLELGDSALYLCASGPSGDSSYNEQFFGPGTRLTVL.

The J gene is TRBJ1-4, the V gene TRBV19, with 8 bases aligning to TRBD1. Germline V gene data show CDR1 as LNHDA and CDR2 as SQIVND (reference sequence). Trimming cost V 3 bases and J 8 bases; bases outside gene matches: 8. The length of the CDR3 is 15 residues. The CDR3 sequence is CASSIGARGQEKLFF. The CDR3 DNA reads TGTGCCAGTAGTATCGGCGCCAGGGGGCAGGAAAAACTGTTTTTT.

This clone was seen only once. This rearrangement joins TRBV6-5 to TRBJ1-4; the D gene is possibly TRBD1 (5 bases). This CDR3 has 15 residues. The germline V gene encodes CDR1 MNHEY and CDR2 SVGAGI. V was pared by 0 bases and J by 8 bases, with 13 bases between. This chain's CDR3 is CASSYSPGGGEKLFF. The CDR3, as DNA: TGTGCCAGCAGTTACTCCCCCGGGGGTGGAGAAAAACTGTTTTTT.

This clone was seen a handful of times. The CDR3 DNA is TGTGCCAGCACTAGCGACATGTTCTATAGCAATCAGCCCCAGCATTTT. This gives the protein CASTSDMFYSNQPQHF. The chain is built from TRBV28 and TRBJ1-5; D is unclear. Trimming removed 7 bases at V and 0 bases at J, with 16 bases between. Germline V lookup: CDR1 MDHEN, CDR2 SYDVKM. The CDR3 has 16 amino acids.

J is TRBJ2-7 and V is TRBV9; a weak D match, TRBD1 (5 bases). This CDR3 contains 13 residues. Deletions cut 2 bases from V and 6 bases from J, with 12 bases between. Germline V CDR1 and CDR2: SGDLS, YYNGEE. CDR3 DNA: TGTGCCAGCAGCGTCGCTACAGGCGGCGAGCAGTACTTC. Its translation is CASSVATGGEQYF.

The rearrangement uses TRBV7-3 and TRBJ2-7; possible D gene TRBD1, 5 bases. CDR3 length: 16 residues. V dropped 2 bases and J dropped 1 base, with 15 bases sitting between them. Germline assignment: CDR1 SGHTA and CDR2 FQGTGA. The DNA of the CDR3 is TGTGCCAGCAGCTTAGTTAGGGGCCTACCATCCTACGAGCAGTACTTC. This gives the protein CASSLVRGLPSYEQYF.

This chain uses TRBV4-1 with TRBJ1-3; 9 nucleotides line up with TRBD1. Looked up from germline, CDR1 is MGHRA and CDR2 is YSYEKL. The CDR3 is 17 amino acids. Trimming removed 6 bases from V and 2 bases from J; junction bases left unmatched: 11. This chain's CDR3 is CASRPRLYRGPGNTIYF. CDR3 coding DNA: TGCGCCAGCAGACCTAGGTTATACAGGGGGCCTGGAAACACCATATATTTT.

The chain employs TRBV15 and TRBJ2-5, with 8 positions matching TRBD2. Trimming removed 0 bases from V and 6 bases from J; junction bases left unmatched: 9. The CDR3 is 16 residues long. From germline, CDR1 is LNHNV and CDR2 YYDKDF (reference sequence). The CDR3 DNA follows: TGTGCCACCAGCAGAGAGGCGTTGGCGGGAGGAAAGACCCAGTACTTC. It specifies CATSREALAGGKTQYF.

This rearrangement joins TRBV13 to TRBJ2-7, with D possibly matching TRBD2 (7 bases). The CDR3 extends over 15 amino acids. V dropped 5 bases and J dropped 5 bases, with 19 bases sitting between them. The germline gives CDR1 PRHDT, CDR2 FYEKMQ (reference sequence). CDR3 nucleotide sequence: TGTGCCAGCAGCCCGAAAGATTCGGGGGGCCACGAGCAGTACTTC. It is translated as CASSPKDSGGHEQYF.

The rearrangement joins TRBV27 to TRBJ2-7; possibly TRBD2 for D (6 bases). V was pared by 10 bases and J by 3 bases, with 16 bases between. The germline V gene encodes CDR1 MNHEY and CDR2 SMNVEV (reference sequence). The CDR3 is made up of 13 amino acids. DNA of the CDR3: TGTGCCACCGGAGGGCCCAATAACTACGAGCAGTACTTC. It is translated as CATGGPNNYEQYF.

This clone was observed a single time. V is TRBV7-3 and J is TRBJ2-7, with 9 nucleotides matching TRBD1. Germline values: CDR1 SGHTA, CDR2 FQGTGA. This CDR3 contains 16 residues. V was clipped by 9 bases and J by 0 bases; unmatched bases: 12. The CDR3 nucleotides read TGTGCCAGTGGTTTAACAGGGGGCAGAAGCTCCTACGAGCAGTACTTC. It encodes CASGLTGGRSSYEQYF.

This clone appeared a single time. The chain is built from TRBV2 and TRBJ2-5, with no clear D. Germline CDR1 reads SNHLY; CDR2 reads FYNNEI. V was clipped by 1 base and J by 3 bases, with 6 bases between them. This CDR3 has 13 amino acids. The DNA for the CDR3 is TGTGCCAGCAGTGAAGTTGCGGAAGAGACCCAGTACTTC. As protein: CASSEVAEETQYF.

This chain joins TRBV28 and TRBJ2-1; D might be TRBD1 (5 bases). Trimming removed 5 bases from V and 1 base from J, with 12 bases in between. Germline CDR1 is MDHEN and CDR2 is SYDVKM. This CDR3 is 15 amino acids long. In nucleotides, the CDR3 is TGTGCCAGCAGTCCGACAGTCCGGTCCTACAATGAGCAGTTCTTC. It codes for CASSPTVRSYNEQFF. Using reference TRBV28 and TRBJ2-1 for the parts outside the CDR3, the full variable domain is DVKVTQSSRYLVKRTGEKVFLECVQDMDHENMFWYRQDPGLGLRLIYFSYDVKMKEKGDIPEGYSVSREKKERFSLILESASTNQTSMYLCASSPTVRSYNEQFFGPGTRLTVL.

This clone was detected once. The chain has TRBV15 and TRBJ2-3, with TRBD1 as a possible D gene (6 bases). The CDR3 is made up of 17 amino acids. Per the germline V gene, CDR1 is LNHNV and CDR2 is YYDKDF (reference sequence). V was pared by 0 bases and J by 4 bases, with 17 bases between. The CDR3 coding sequence is TGTGCCACCAGCAGAGAGTTGAGGGGGAAAGTATCAGATACGCAGTATTTT. Its translation is CATSRELRGKVSDTQYF.

The CDR3 DNA follows: TGTGCCAGCAGTACCAGGGACAGGGCAGATACGCAGTATTTT. Translating gives CASSTRDRADTQYF. The rearrangement joins TRBV6-5 to TRBJ2-3; 9 positions match TRBD1. The CDR3 length is 14 residues. The junction had 4 bases not matched to a gene; V was cut back by 5 bases and J by 4 bases. Germline CDR1 is MNHEY and CDR2 is SVGAGI.

The V and J genes are TRBV7-3 and TRBJ2-2, with 8 bases matching TRBD1. V shed 5 bases and J 4 bases; nucleotides not matched to a gene: 9. Germline V CDR1 and CDR2: SGHTA, FQGTGA. The CDR3 has 16 residues. In DNA form, the CDR3 reads TGTGCCAGCAGCACTCGGACAGGGACGGGCACCGGGGAGCTGTTTTTT. Protein sequence: CASSTRTGTGTGELFF.

The chain couples TRBV19 to TRBJ1-5; D remains unclear. Germline CDR1 reads LNHDA; CDR2 reads SQIVND (reference sequence). The CDR3 contains 15 residues. V was cut by 6 bases and J by 6 bases, with 18 bases left in between. CDR3 sequence: CASRGRVGSSQPQHF. CDR3 sequence (DNA): TGTGCCAGTAGGGGGAGAGTGGGGTCCAGTCAGCCCCAGCATTTT.

This chain links TRBV9 with TRBJ2-1, with 8 positions matching TRBD1. Germline trimming cut 4 bases from V and 7 bases from J; bases unmatched to any gene: 10. The germline V gene has CDR1 SGDLS and CDR2 YYNGEE. The CDR3 is 15 amino acids. In nucleotides, the CDR3 is TGTGCCAGCAGCTCTTCGGACAGGGTAGTGAATGAGCAGTTCTTC. Its protein is CASSSSDRVVNEQFF.

This clone appeared a single time. The rearrangement uses TRBV18 and TRBJ1-1; D not certain. Trimming shortened V by 3 bases and J by 1 base, and 9 bases separated the two germline ends. This CDR3 region has 14 residues. CDR1 is KGHSH, CDR2 LQKENI, per germline. The CDR3 reads CASSPARRNTEAFF. For the CDR3, the DNA is TGTGCCAGCTCACCCGCCAGAAGGAACACTGAAGCTTTCTTT.